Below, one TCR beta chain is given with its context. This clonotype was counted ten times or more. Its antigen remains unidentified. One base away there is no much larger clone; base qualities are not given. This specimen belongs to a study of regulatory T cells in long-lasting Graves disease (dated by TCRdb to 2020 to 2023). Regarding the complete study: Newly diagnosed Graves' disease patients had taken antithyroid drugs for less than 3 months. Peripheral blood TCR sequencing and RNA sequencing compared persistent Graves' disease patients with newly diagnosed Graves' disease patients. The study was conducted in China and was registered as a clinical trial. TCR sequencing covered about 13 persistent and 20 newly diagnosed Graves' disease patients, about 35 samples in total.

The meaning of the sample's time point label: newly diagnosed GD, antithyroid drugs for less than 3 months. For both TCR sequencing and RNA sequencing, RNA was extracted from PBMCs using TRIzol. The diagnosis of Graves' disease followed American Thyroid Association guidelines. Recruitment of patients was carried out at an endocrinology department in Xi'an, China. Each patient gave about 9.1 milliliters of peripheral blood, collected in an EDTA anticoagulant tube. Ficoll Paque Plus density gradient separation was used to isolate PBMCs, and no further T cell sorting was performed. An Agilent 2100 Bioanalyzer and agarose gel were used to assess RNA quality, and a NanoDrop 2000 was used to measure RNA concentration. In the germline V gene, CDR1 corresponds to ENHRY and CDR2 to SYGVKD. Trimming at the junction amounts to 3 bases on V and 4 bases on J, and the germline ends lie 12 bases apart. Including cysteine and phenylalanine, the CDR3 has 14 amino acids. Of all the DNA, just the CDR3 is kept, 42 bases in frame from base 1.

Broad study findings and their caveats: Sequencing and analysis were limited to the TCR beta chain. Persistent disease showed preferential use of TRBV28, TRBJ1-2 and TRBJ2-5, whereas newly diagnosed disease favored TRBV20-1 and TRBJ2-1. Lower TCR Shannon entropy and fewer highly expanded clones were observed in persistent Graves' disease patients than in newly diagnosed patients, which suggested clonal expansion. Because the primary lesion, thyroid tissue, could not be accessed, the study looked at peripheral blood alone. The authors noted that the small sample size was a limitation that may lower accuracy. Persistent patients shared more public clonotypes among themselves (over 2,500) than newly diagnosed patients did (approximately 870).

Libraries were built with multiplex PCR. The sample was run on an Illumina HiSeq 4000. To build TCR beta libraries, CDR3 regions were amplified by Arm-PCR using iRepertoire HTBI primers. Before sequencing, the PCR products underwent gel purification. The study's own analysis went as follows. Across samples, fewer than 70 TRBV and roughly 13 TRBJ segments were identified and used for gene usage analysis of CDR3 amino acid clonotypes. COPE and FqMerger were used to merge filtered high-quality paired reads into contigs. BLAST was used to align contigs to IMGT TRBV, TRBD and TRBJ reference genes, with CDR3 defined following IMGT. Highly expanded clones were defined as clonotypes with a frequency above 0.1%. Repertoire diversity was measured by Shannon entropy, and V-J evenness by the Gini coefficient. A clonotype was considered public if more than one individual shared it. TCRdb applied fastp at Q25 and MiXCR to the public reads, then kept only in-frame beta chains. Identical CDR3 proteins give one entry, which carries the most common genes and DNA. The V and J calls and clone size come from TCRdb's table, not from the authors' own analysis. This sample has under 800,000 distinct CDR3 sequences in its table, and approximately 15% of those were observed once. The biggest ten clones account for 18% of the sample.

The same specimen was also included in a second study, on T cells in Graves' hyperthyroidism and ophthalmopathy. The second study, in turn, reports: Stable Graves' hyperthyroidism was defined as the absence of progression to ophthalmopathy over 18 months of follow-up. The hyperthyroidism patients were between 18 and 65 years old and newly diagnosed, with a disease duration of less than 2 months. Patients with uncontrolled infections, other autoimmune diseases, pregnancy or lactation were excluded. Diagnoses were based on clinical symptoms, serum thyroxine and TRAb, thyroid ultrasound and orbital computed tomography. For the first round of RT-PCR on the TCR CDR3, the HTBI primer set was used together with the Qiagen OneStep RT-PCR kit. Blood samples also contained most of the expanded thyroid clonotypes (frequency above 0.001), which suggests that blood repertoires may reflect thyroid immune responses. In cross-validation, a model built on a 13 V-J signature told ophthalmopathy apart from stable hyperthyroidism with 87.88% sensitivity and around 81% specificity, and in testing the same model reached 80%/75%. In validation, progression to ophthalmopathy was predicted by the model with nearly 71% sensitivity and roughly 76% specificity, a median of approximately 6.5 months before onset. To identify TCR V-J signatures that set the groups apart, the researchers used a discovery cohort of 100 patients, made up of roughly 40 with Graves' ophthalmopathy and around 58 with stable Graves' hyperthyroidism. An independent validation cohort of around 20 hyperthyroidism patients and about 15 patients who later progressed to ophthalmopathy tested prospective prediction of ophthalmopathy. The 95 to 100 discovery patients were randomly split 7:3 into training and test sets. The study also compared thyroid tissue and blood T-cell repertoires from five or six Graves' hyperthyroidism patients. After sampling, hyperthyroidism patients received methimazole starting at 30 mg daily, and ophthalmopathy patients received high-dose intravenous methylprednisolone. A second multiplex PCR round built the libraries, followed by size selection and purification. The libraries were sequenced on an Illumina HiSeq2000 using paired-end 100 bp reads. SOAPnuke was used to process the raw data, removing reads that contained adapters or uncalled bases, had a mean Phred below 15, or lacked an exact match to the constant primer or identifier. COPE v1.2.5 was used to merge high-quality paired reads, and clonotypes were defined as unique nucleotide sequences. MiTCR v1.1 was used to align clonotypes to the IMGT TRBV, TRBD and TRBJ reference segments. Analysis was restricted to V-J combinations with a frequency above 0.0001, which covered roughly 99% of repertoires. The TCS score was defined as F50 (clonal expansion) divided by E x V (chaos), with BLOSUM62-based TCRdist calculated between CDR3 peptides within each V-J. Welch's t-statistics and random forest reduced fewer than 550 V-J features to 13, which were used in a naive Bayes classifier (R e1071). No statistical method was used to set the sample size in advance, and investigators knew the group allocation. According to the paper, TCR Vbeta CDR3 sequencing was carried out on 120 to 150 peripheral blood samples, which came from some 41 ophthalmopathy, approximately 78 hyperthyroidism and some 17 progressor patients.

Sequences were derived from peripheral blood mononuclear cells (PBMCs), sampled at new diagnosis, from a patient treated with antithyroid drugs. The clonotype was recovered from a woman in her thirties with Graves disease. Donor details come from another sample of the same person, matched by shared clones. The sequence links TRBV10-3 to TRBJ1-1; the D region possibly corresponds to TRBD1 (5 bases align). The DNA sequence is TGTGCCATCAGTGACCGCGGCGGGGGCACTGAAGCTTTCTTT. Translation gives CAISDRGGGTEAFF.